The 20 T cell receptor beta chains given below trace back to one sample, sequenced in a study of beta chain features in type 1 diabetes (dated by TCRdb to between 2017 and 2018). Receptors were amplified or captured by the immunoSEQ multiplex PCR assay. The entire isolated RNA was reverse transcribed using the High Capacity cDNA Reverse Transcription Kit, and thus expressed TCRB transcripts were sequenced. TCRdb took this table from immuneACCESS and kept in-frame rearrangements with V and J called. Such tables lack part of the clones; where checked against another copy, unresolved V genes explain under half of the gap, and the rest is unexplained. In this sample the table shows some 270,000 clones, approximately 10% of which occur a single time. The ten largest clonotypes hold more than 0.015% of the sample. Their antigens remain unidentified. The research as a whole found: Type 1 diabetes patients showed a moderate but significant shortening of TCRB CDR3 length in all four CD4+ subsets.

Sequenced input: naive CD4+ T cells from blood. Interpreted using the paper, the cell subset or site label stands for: true naive CD4+ T cells. These receptors all come from a man under 40 with type 1 diabetes.

This clone was detected only a few times. This rearrangement joins TRBV6-4 to TRBJ2-7; D remains unclear. This CDR3 is 12 amino acids long. Germline V CDR1 and CDR2: MRHNA, SNTAGT. Between the trimmed V and J ends, which lost 11 bases and 0 bases, there was a span of 11 bases. The CDR3 sequence: CAPSVPSYEQYF. The CDR3 DNA reads as TGTGCCCCCTCTGTTCCCTCCTACGAGCAGTACTTC.

V is TRBV28 and J is TRBJ1-5; D not certain. Germline values: CDR1 MDHEN, CDR2 SYDVKM. Trimming pared 6 bases from V and 6 bases from J, leaving 12 bases between. The CDR3 runs 13 residues. The CDR3 region is CASRLGWAQPQHF. In DNA form, the CDR3 reads TGTGCCAGCAGGCTGGGTTGGGCTCAGCCCCAGCATTTT. The variable domain in full, completed from reference TRBV28 and TRBJ1-5, reads DVKVTQSSRYLVKRTGEKVFLECVQDMDHENMFWYRQDPGLGLRLIYFSYDVKMKEKGDIPEGYSVSREKKERFSLILESASTNQTSMYLCASRLGWAQPQHFGDGTRLSIL.

This clone occurred a few times. This sequence joins TRBV28 and TRBJ2-7, with 11 nucleotides matching TRBD1. Trimming removed 8 bases from V and 6 bases from J; junction bases left unmatched: 12. CDR1 and CDR2 (germline): MDHEN, SYDVKM. The CDR3 is made up of 15 amino acids. The CDR3 DNA is TGTGCCAGCGGCTCCTCCGGGACAGGGGGGGCCGAGCAGTACTTC. This gives the protein CASGSSGTGGAEQYF. The variable domain in full, completed from reference TRBV28 and TRBJ2-7, reads DVKVTQSSRYLVKRTGEKVFLECVQDMDHENMFWYRQDPGLGLRLIYFSYDVKMKEKGDIPEGYSVSREKKERFSLILESASTNQTSMYLCASGSSGTGGAEQYFGPGTRLTVT.

This clone has a handful of counts. The chain has TRBV2 and TRBJ1-2; D is ambiguous. Trimming took off 7 bases at V and 12 bases at J, with 15 bases between the two ends. Per the germline V gene, CDR1 is SNHLY and CDR2 is FYNNEI. CDR3 length: 11 residues. The CDR3 loop is CASKLRHVNTF. CDR3 nucleotide sequence: TGTGCCAGCAAATTAAGACACGTGAACACCTTC.

V gene TRBV7-6 combines with J gene TRBJ1-1; 7 nucleotides line up with TRBD1. In germline, CDR1 is SGHVS, CDR2 FNYEAQ. The length of the CDR3 is 17 residues. Trimming took 0 bases from V and 4 from J; bases not matched to a gene: 11. CDR3 sequence: CASSLARGRGFGTEAFF. CDR3 DNA: TGTGCCAGCAGCTTAGCGCGGGGCAGGGGGTTTGGCACTGAAGCTTTCTTT.

In DNA form, the CDR3 reads TGTGCCAGCAGCGTAGAACCTTTGGGACAGGGAGAGTCCTACGAGCAGTACTTC. It is translated as CASSVEPLGQGESYEQYF. J is TRBJ2-7 and V is TRBV9, with 9 bases fitting TRBD1. The junction had 11 bases not matched to a gene; V was cut back by 0 bases and J by 1 base. There are 18 residues in the CDR3. CDR1 is SGDLS, CDR2 YYNGEE, per germline.

This clone has just a few counts. This rearrangement joins TRBV5-1 to TRBJ1-1; D unresolved. Looked up from germline, CDR1 is SGHRS and CDR2 is YFSETQ. This CDR3 spans 16 amino acids. The V end lost 4 bases, the J end lost 3 bases, and 19 bases lay between the germline ends. CDR3: CASSDSSYYADTEAFF. The CDR3 DNA follows: TGCGCCAGCAGCGACTCATCCTACTATGCAGACACTGAAGCTTTCTTT.

This clone came up a few times. The CDR3 here is CASRDRFTDTQYF. CDR3 bases: TGTGCCAGCCGGGACAGATTCACAGATACGCAGTATTTT. This chain links TRBV6-5 with TRBJ2-3; the match to TRBD1 covers 7 bases. Germline V lookup: CDR1 MNHEY, CDR2 SVGAGI. This CDR3 comprises 13 residues. The ends lost 8 bases at V and 2 bases at J; junction bases unmatched: 4.

This chain joins TRBV7-9 and TRBJ1-4, with D tentatively TRBD1 (6 bases). Germline V gives CDR1 SEHNR, CDR2 FQNEAQ (reference sequence). This CDR3 comprises 15 residues. The V end lost 5 bases, the J end lost 0 bases, and 10 bases lay between the germline ends. In nucleotides, the CDR3 is TGTGCCAGCAGCCCAAACAGGGCAACTAATGAAAAACTGTTTTTT. This gives the protein CASSPNRATNEKLFF.

V gene TRBV7-9 combines with J gene TRBJ2-2; tentatively, D is TRBD1 (6 bases). V was pared by 5 bases and J by 2 bases, with 12 bases between. The CDR3 totals 15 residues. Per the germline V gene, CDR1 is SEHNR and CDR2 is FQNEAQ (reference sequence). CDR3 in amino acids: CASSVRQVNTGELFF. The CDR3 region has the DNA TGTGCCAGCAGCGTTCGACAGGTTAACACCGGGGAGCTGTTTTTT. The full variable domain, in which reference TRBV7-9 and TRBJ2-2 provide the parts outside the CDR3, is DTGVSQNPRHKITKRGQNVTFRCDPISEHNRLYWYRQTLGQGPEFLTYFQNEAQLEKSRLLSDRFSAERPKGSFSTLEIQRTEQGDSAMYLCASSVRQVNTGELFFGEGSRLTVL.

In this sample, this clone turned up a few times. The CDR3 DNA follows: TGTGCCAGCAGCGGACAGGGAACCGAGCAGTACTTC. It is translated as CASSGQGTEQYF. The chain carries TRBV28 and TRBJ2-7; 8 nucleotides match TRBD1. Trimming cost V 6 bases and J 6 bases; bases outside gene matches: 4. This CDR3 is built from 12 residues. Germline V gene lookup returns CDR1 MDHEN and CDR2 SYDVKM.

V usage is TRBV7-6 and J usage is TRBJ2-7, with D uncertain. Per the germline V gene, CDR1 is SGHVS and CDR2 is FNYEAQ. The V end lost 2 bases, the J end lost 6 bases, and 11 bases lay between the germline ends. This CDR3 has 13 residues. The CDR3 DNA is TGTGCCAGCAGCTTATCTGTATCCGGCGAGCAGTACTTC. Its translation: CASSLSVSGEQYF.

The chain combines TRBV9 with TRBJ1-5; D gene uncertain. The CDR3 is made up of 13 amino acids. The germline V gene has CDR1 SGDLS and CDR2 YYNGEE. Trimming cost V 3 bases and J 2 bases, with 6 bases left between them. CDR3 in DNA: TGTGCCAGCAGCGAACATGGCAATCAGCCCCAGCATTTT. The encoded protein is CASSEHGNQPQHF. Full variable domain (outside the CDR3, taken from reference TRBV9 and TRBJ1-5): DSGVTQTPKHLITATGQRVTLRCSPRSGDLSVYWYQQSLDQGLQFLIQYYNGEERAKGNILERFSAQQFPDLHSELNLSSLELGDSALYFCASSEHGNQPQHFGDGTRLSIL.

This clone was detected a few times. V gene TRBV7-9 combines with J gene TRBJ2-1; D possibly corresponds to TRBD2 (6 bases). Trimming took off 4 bases at V and 7 bases at J, with 11 bases between the two ends. This CDR3 spans 13 amino acids. Germline CDR1 is SEHNR and CDR2 is FQNEAQ (reference sequence). Here the CDR3 reads CASSWEDENEQFF. As DNA, the CDR3 is TGTGCCAGCAGCTGGGAGGATGAGAATGAGCAGTTCTTC.

The chain carries TRBV27 and TRBJ2-5, with a possible D match to TRBD2 (7 bases). Trimming removed 8 bases at V and 4 bases at J, with 20 bases between. CDR1 and CDR2 (germline): MNHEY, SMNVEV (reference sequence). This CDR3 region has 15 residues. CDR3 in DNA: TGTGCCAGCGGATTAGTAAGAGGGGGGGGAGAGACCCAGTACTTC. Protein sequence: CASGLVRGGGETQYF.

The genes are TRBV12-5 and TRBJ1-3; D gene uncertain. Germline V lookup: CDR1 LGHNT, CDR2 FRNRAP. The V end was cut by 2 bases, the J end by 3 bases, with 5 bases between. The CDR3 is made up of 13 amino acids. The CDR3 loop reads CASGLYGGNTIYF. CDR3 nucleotide sequence: TGTGCTAGTGGTTTGTACGGTGGAAACACCATATATTTT.

In this sample, this clone turned up a few times. The chain recombines TRBV18 with TRBJ2-2; possibly TRBD1 for D (6 bases). Trimming took 5 bases from V and 1 from J, leaving 8 bases between them. The CDR3 covers 14 residues. Germline assignment: CDR1 KGHSH and CDR2 LQKENI. This CDR3 is CASSSGQNTGELFF. In DNA, the CDR3 is TGTGCCAGCTCATCGGGACAGAACACCGGGGAGCTGTTTTTT.

The CDR3 coding sequence is TGTGCCAGCAGTGAAATGAGATGGGAGACCCAGTACTTC. Encoded protein: CASSEMRWETQYF. The chain employs TRBV6-1 and TRBJ2-5; D is uncertain. V lost 2 bases, J lost 5 bases, and 9 bases lay in between. The germline gives CDR1 MNHNS, CDR2 SASEGT. This CDR3 contains 13 residues.

V gene TRBV27 combines with J gene TRBJ1-1; TRBD1 is a possible D gene (5 bases). V was cut by 0 bases and J by 0 bases, with 8 bases left in between. Germline CDR1 reads MNHEY; CDR2 reads SMNVEV (reference sequence). This CDR3 contains 15 residues. Here the CDR3 reads CASSLSRQMNTEAFF. The CDR3 nucleotides read TGTGCCAGCAGTTTATCCCGACAGATGAACACTGAAGCTTTCTTT.

This chain joins TRBV2 and TRBJ2-1, with 9 bases that match TRBD1. Trimming removed 4 bases from V and 5 bases from J; junction bases left unmatched: 6. Per germline, CDR1 SNHLY and CDR2 FYNNEI. The CDR3 has 15 residues. The CDR3 coding sequence is TGTGCCAGCAGTGCCGGGACAGGGTTCAACAATGAGCAGTTCTTC. Protein product: CASSAGTGFNNEQFF. The full variable domain, its missing parts supplied by reference TRBV2 and TRBJ2-1, is EPEVTQTPSHQVTQMGQEVILRCVPISNHLYFYWYRQILGQKVEFLVSFYNNEISEKSEIFDDQFSVERPDGSNFTLKIRSTKLEDSAMYFCASSAGTGFNNEQFFGPGTRLTVL.